This is a list of T cell receptor beta chains from one sample in a study of blood T cell repertoires in COVID-19. Libraries were prepared by immunoSEQ multiplex PCR; TCRdb keeps only in-frame clonotypes and omits some of them. The table records 180,000 or so clones, over 70% of them present only once. The sequencing input was PBMCs or T cells enriched from blood (not recorded which). The receptor source for this set is a woman aged 45-59 years in a cohort exposed to, infected with or recovered from COVID-19 (not recorded which). CDR3s include the opening cysteine and the closing phenylalanine or tryptophan.

v_gene,j_gene,CDR3aa
TRBV20-1,TRBJ2-7,CSVEGDHEQYF
TRBV7-2,TRBJ1-5,CASSLARGGNQPQHF
TRBV5-4,TRBJ1-6,CASSREVGNSPLHF
TRBV5-1,TRBJ2-3,CASNLDPGGTDTQYF
TRBV7-9,TRBJ2-3,CASSLSQGRTDTQYF
TRBV2,TRBJ2-7,CASSRRDRAHEQYF
TRBV19,TRBJ2-7,CATSTGKESYEQYF
TRBV5-1,TRBJ1-4,CASSLGPGWLNEKLFF
TRBV24-1,TRBJ2-2,CATSDRPGQGRGNTGELFF
TRBV7-3,TRBJ1-1,CASSLTGLSNTEAFF
TRBV30,TRBJ1-2,CAWSVLPSGGYTF
TRBV11-2,TRBJ1-2,CASSPGRGRISGDYGYTF
TRBV28,TRBJ1-6,CASSSPGGYNSPLHF
TRBV11-2,TRBJ1-1,CASSLNRGGFTEAFF
TRBV4-1,TRBJ1-6,CASSQEGAWGDNSPLHF
TRBV29-1,TRBJ2-1,CSVEAPLAEAYNEQFF
TRBV7-2,TRBJ2-7,CASSVYRLSIEQYF
TRBV10-3,TRBJ2-3,CAIRTGASTDTQYF
TRBV27,TRBJ2-2,CASSLGGITGELFF
TRBV5-1,TRBJ2-7,CASSLGTEGPYEQYF
TRBV5-1,TRBJ1-1,CASRQTGSETEAFF
TRBV7-3,TRBJ2-1,CASSPSASSGVLQSSYNEQFF
TRBV7-7,TRBJ2-7,CASSLGQGGEQYF
TRBV28,TRBJ1-6,CASRGHTTEDSPLHF
TRBV4-1,TRBJ2-7,CASSQEDRVYEQYF
TRBV28,TRBJ2-7,CASSPGGSEDEQYF
TRBV19,TRBJ1-4,CASSKHREDEKLFF
TRBV7-8,TRBJ2-1,CASSPRPLAGGMDEQFF
TRBV2,TRBJ2-1,CASSAVLADYNEQFF
TRBV15,TRBJ1-5,CATSRGWDSYQPQHF
TRBV5-8,TRBJ2-5,CASSLETGLGETQYF
TRBV28,TRBJ1-1,CASSLLRQETGAFF
TRBV28,TRBJ1-5,CASSPGSDGQPQHF
TRBV24-1,TRBJ2-3,CATSDQKRTDTDTQYF
TRBV30,TRBJ1-2,CAWKRDDYGYTF
TRBV3-1/TRBV3-2,TRBJ2-1,CASSLGLQGEQFF
TRBV9,TRBJ1-2,CASTPATGVHGYTF
TRBV4-1,TRBJ1-4,CASSQGGRAVEKLFF